This T cell receptor (beta chain) was sequenced during a study of regulatory T cells in long-lasting Graves disease. Specified time point: newly diagnosed GD, antithyroid drugs for less than 3 months. PBMC-derived RNA was used for the TCR library. According to the study, TCR beta libraries were built with iRepertoire HTBI primers and CDR3-region Arm-PCR. Each CDR3 protein is one row after TCRdb ran MiXCR on the multiplex PCR reads. The data contain roughly 400,000 distinct CDR3 sequences, around 16% of them singletons. The V end lost 4 bases, the J end lost 7 bases, and 10 bases lay between the germline ends. Germline V gives CDR1 MDHEN, CDR2 SYDVKM. The CDR3 is 12 amino acids. In its sample, this clonotype was seen many times. The sample also formed part of further work on T cells in Graves' hyperthyroidism and ophthalmopathy. That report adds: When the TCR CDR3 underwent first-round RT-PCR, the HTBI primer set was used.

This clonotype was obtained from a woman in her thirties or forties with Graves disease. The J gene is TRBJ2-5, the V gene TRBV28; D not certain. This material consisted of peripheral blood mononuclear cells (PBMCs), taken at new diagnosis, from a patient treated with antithyroid drugs. The CDR3: CASSSASGTQYF. The CDR3 DNA reads TGTGCCAGCAGTTCCGCCTCAGGGACCCAGTACTTC.